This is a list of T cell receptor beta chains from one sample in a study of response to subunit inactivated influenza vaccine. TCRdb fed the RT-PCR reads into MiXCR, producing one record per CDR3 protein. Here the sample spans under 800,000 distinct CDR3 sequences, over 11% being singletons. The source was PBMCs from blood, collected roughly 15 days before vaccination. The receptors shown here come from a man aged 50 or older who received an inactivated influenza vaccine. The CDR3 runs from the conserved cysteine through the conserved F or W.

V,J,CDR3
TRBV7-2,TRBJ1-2,CASSLSTGQQGYTF
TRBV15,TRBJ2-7,CATSLDSAQTYEQYF
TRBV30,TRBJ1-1,CAWSLVAGWAFF
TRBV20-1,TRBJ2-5,CSARDPRGWTREETQYF
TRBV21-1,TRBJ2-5,CASSPDRGRQETQYF
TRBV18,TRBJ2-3,CASSPHSKDTQYF
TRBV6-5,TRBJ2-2,CASSYSSTSGGNTGELFF
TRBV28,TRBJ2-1,CASSLFIAGVGNEQFF
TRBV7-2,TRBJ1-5,CASSLGGVPSRQPQHF
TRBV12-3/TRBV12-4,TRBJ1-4,CASSLILGANEKLFF
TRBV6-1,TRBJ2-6,CASSKDGSGANVLTF
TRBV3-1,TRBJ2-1,CASSQEGLAGGLSNEQFF
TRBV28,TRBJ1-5,CASSLLNAGQGNQPQHF
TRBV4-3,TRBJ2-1,CASSQTGLAYEQFF
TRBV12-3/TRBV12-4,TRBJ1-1,CASRPGQRNTEAFF
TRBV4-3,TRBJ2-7,CASSQDGTESSYEQYF
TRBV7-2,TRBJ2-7,CASSSKRTSGLYEQYF
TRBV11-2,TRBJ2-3,CASTLSRRGRLTDTQYF
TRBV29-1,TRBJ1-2,CSVPDGAGSRNYGYTF
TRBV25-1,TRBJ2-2,CASSVRTSGRRGTGELFF
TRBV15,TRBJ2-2,CATSRTGGGYTGELFF
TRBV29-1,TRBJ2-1,CSVLGLAGSEQFF
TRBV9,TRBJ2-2,CASSVRQTGELFF
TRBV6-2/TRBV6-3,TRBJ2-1,CASSPRTSGMHHNEQFF